This is a list of T cell receptor beta chains from one sample in a study of CD8 T cells in Susac syndrome. TCRdb reprocessed the immunoSEQ multiplex PCR reads with MiXCR, giving one entry per CDR3 protein. The repertoire holds 150,000 to 200,000 distinct CDR3 sequences, with roughly 94% as singletons. Sequencing was carried out using CD4+ T cells from PBMCs. All receptors derive from a human donor with Susac syndrome. Both conserved end residues are part of each CDR3. Each record gives: clone size, J gene, D gene, V gene, CDR3 protein, CDR3 DNA. D genes are given only for firm matches. Size is stated for part of the rows, as once, few or many counts, or as a class when the clone is expanded.

NA TRBJ2-1 NA TRBV7-8 CASSLAGGRGENEQFF TGTGCCAGCAGCTTAGCGGGGGGGCGGGGCGAGAATGAGCAGTTCTTC
once TRBJ2-5 NA TRBV18 CASSPRGNSRETQYF TGTGCCAGCTCACCACGAGGGAACTCTAGGGAGACCCAGTACTTC
NA TRBJ2-2 NA TRBV29-1 CSVDPNANTGELFF TGCAGCGTTGATCCAAACGCGAACACCGGGGAGCTGTTTTTT
NA TRBJ1-2 NA TRBV5-1 CASSLEAANYGYTF TGCGCCAGCAGCTTGGAAGCGGCGAACTATGGCTACACCTTC
NA TRBJ2-3 NA TRBV27 CASSELTGADTQYF TGTGCCAGCAGTGAACTGACGGGGGCTGATACGCAGTATTTT
NA TRBJ2-7 NA TRBV14 CASSQDVEQYF TGTGCCAGCAGCCAAGATGTCGAGCAGTACTTC
once TRBJ1-4 NA TRBV12-3/TRBV12-4 CASSPQDSRNEKLFF TGTGCCAGCAGTCCTCAGGACAGCCGTAATGAAAAACTGTTTTTT
once TRBJ1-5 NA TRBV21-1 CASEGYQPQHF TGTGCCAGCGAGGGGTATCAGCCCCAGCATTTT
NA TRBJ1-2 TRBD1 TRBV29-1 CSVEDRGGGADYGYTF TGCAGCGTTGAAGATCGTGGAGGGGGCGCGGACTATGGCTACACCTTC
NA TRBJ1-6 NA TRBV4-3 CASSLRDGYSPLHF TGCGCCAGCAGCCTCCGGGACGGCTATTCACCCCTCCACTTT